This is a list of T cell receptor beta chains from one sample in a study of blood T cell repertoires in COVID-19. Profiled with immunoSEQ multiplex PCR; TCRdb holds only in-frame clones, not every one. The sample records 270,000 or so clones, around nine tenths being singletons. Sequencing input: PBMCs or T cells enriched from blood (not recorded which). These receptors all come from a woman aged 18-30 years who had recovered from COVID-19. Both conserved end residues are part of each CDR3. D genes are given only for firm matches. Where a row states a size, it is once, few, many or the class of an expanded clone; other rows omit it.

TRBJ2-1,TRBD1,16,TRBV10-3,NA,CAIRGTGGFDGNEQFF,TGTGCCATCAGGGGGACAGGGGGTTTCGACGGGAATGAGCAGTTCTTC
TRBJ1-2,NA,14,TRBV27,NA,CASSSLLGNYGYTF,TGTGCCAGCAGTTCCCTTCTTGGCAACTATGGCTACACCTTC
TRBJ2-7,TRBD1,14,TRBV14,NA,CASSQPGQSYEQYF,TGTGCCAGCAGCCAGCCGGGACAGTCCTACGAGCAGTACTTC
TRBJ2-2,NA,13,TRBV4-2,NA,CASSLEGAGELFF,TGTGCCAGCAGCCTCGAAGGGGCCGGGGAGCTGTTTTTT
TRBJ2-1,TRBD1,14,TRBV3-1/TRBV3-2,NA,CASRRQGAANEQFF,TGTGCCAGCCGCCGTCAGGGGGCTGCCAATGAGCAGTTCTTC
TRBJ2-7,NA,13,TRBV2,once,CASSEAQTYEQYF,TGTGCCAGCAGTGAGGCACAAACCTACGAGCAGTACTTC
TRBJ2-2,TRBD2,14,TRBV30,NA,CAWSGSGSTGELFF,TGTGCCTGGAGCGGTAGCGGGAGCACCGGGGAGCTGTTTTTT
TRBJ2-2,NA,15,TRBV11-3,NA,CASSFRGSNTGELFF,TGTGCCAGCAGCTTTCGGGGGTCGAACACCGGGGAGCTGTTTTTT
TRBJ2-2,TRBD1,16,TRBV7-2,NA,CASSLRTGGRTGELFF,TGTGCCAGCAGCCTTAGGACAGGGGGTCGGACCGGGGAGCTGTTTTTT
TRBJ2-3,TRBD2,17,TRBV6-6,NA,CASSRLAGTSSTDTQYF,TGTGCCAGCAGTCGACTAGCGGGGACCTCTAGCACAGATACGCAGTATTTT
TRBJ1-4,TRBD1,14,TRBV5-1,NA,CASSLRDSNEKLFF,TGCGCCAGCAGCTTGAGGGACAGCAATGAAAAACTGTTTTTT
TRBJ1-1,NA,14,TRBV6-5,NA,CASSYGQGRTEAFF,TGTGCCAGCAGTTACGGCCAGGGGCGGACTGAAGCTTTCTTT
TRBJ1-1,NA,14,TRBV29-1,NA,CSVCCPGLNTEAFF,TGCAGCGTTTGTTGTCCAGGGCTGAACACTGAAGCTTTCTTT
TRBJ2-7,NA,18,TRBV5-4,NA,CASSPEGGAGLTSYEQYF,TGTGCCAGCAGCCCGGAAGGGGGAGCAGGGCTTACCTCCTACGAGCAGTACTTC
TRBJ2-2,NA,16,TRBV5-1,NA,CASSLATSRNTGELFF,TGCGCCAGCAGCTTGGCCACTAGCCGGAACACCGGGGAGCTGTTTTTT
TRBJ1-1,TRBD1,14,TRBV7-9,NA,CASRRGQATTEAFF,TGTGCCAGCCGAAGAGGACAGGCTACCACTGAAGCTTTCTTT
TRBJ2-7,NA,13,TRBV4-3,once,CASSPGVETEQYF,TGCGCCAGCAGCCCTGGAGTGGAAACCGAGCAGTACTTC
TRBJ1-2,TRBD1,13,TRBV28,once,CASSWTGNYGYTF,TGTGCCAGCAGTTGGACAGGGAACTATGGCTACACCTTC
TRBJ2-7,NA,15,TRBV5-1,NA,CASSLAGGDSYEQYF,TGCGCCAGCAGCTTGGCCGGCGGAGACTCCTACGAGCAGTACTTC
TRBJ2-5,NA,17,TRBV5-8,once,CASSLDRSGSTRGTQYF,TGTGCCAGCAGCTTGGATAGGTCGGGGAGCACCCGGGGGACCCAGTACTTC
TRBJ1-2,TRBD1,14,TRBV27,NA,CASSPTGLFYGYTF,TGTGCCAGCAGTCCGACAGGGTTGTTCTATGGCTACACCTTC
TRBJ2-1,NA,14,TRBV27,NA,CASSLSGSNNEQFF,TGTGCCAGCAGTTTATCGGGCTCCAACAATGAGCAGTTCTTC
TRBJ2-7,TRBD2,15,TRBV5-6,NA,CASSLGLAGPYEQYF,TGTGCCAGCAGCTTGGGACTAGCGGGACCCTACGAGCAGTACTTC
TRBJ2-7,NA,15,TRBV6-2/TRBV6-3,once,CASSGWTYHPYEQYF,TGTGCCAGCAGTGGCTGGACATATCACCCCTACGAGCAGTACTTC
TRBJ2-6,TRBD1,15,TRBV19,NA,CASSSTGVGANVLTF,TGTGCCAGTAGCTCTACAGGGGTTGGGGCCAACGTCCTGACTTTC
TRBJ1-1,NA,13,TRBV7-2,NA,CASSLRGYTEAFF,TGTGCCAGCAGCTTGCGCGGGTACACTGAAGCTTTCTTT
TRBJ1-1,TRBD1,14,TRBV9,NA,CASSVEQGASEAFF,TGTGCCAGCAGCGTAGAACAGGGGGCATCGGAAGCTTTCTTT
TRBJ1-2,TRBD1,19,TRBV19,NA,CASSLRGSDRGIADYGYTF,TGTGCCAGTAGCCTAAGGGGTTCCGACAGGGGGATTGCTGACTATGGCTACACCTTC
TRBJ2-1,NA,12,TRBV30,few,CAWRGLYNEQFF,TGTGCCTGGAGGGGACTCTACAATGAGCAGTTCTTC
TRBJ2-7,NA,12,TRBV5-6,once,CASSLTGYEQYF,TGTGCCAGCAGCTTAACAGGCTACGAGCAGTACTTC
TRBJ1-2,TRBD1,19,TRBV11-3,NA,CASSAALGGQGARDYGYTF,TGTGCCAGCAGCGCAGCCCTCGGGGGACAGGGGGCGCGTGACTATGGCTACACCTTC
TRBJ2-1,TRBD2,18,TRBV27,NA,CASSLNHNLAGVYNEQFF,TGTGCCAGCAGTTTAAACCACAATCTAGCGGGAGTCTACAATGAGCAGTTCTTC
TRBJ2-5,TRBD2,15,TRBV28,NA,CASSLIREDQETQYF,TGTGCCAGCAGTTTAATCCGGGAGGACCAAGAGACCCAGTACTTC
TRBJ1-6,NA,14,TRBV10-2,NA,CASRDTEYNSPLHF,TGCGCCAGCAGGGATACGGAGTATAATTCACCCCTCCACTTT
TRBJ2-1,TRBD2,16,TRBV11-2,NA,CASSLAPSGGYNEQFF,TGTGCCAGCAGCTTAGCCCCTAGCGGGGGGTACAATGAGCAGTTCTTC
TRBJ2-7,TRBD1,16,TRBV6-5,NA,CASSYSHRGVMNEQYF,TGTGCCAGCAGTTACTCGCACAGGGGAGTAATGAACGAGCAGTACTTC
TRBJ1-2,NA,13,TRBV11-2,once,CASSPQGYSGYTF,TGTGCCAGCAGCCCCCAGGGTTACAGCGGCTACACCTTC
TRBJ2-7,TRBD1,15,TRBV19,NA,CASSRDRVVPYEQYF,TGTGCCAGTAGCCGGGACAGGGTCGTCCCCTACGAGCAGTACTTC
TRBJ1-4,TRBD1,16,TRBV7-9,NA,CASSFEGGTANEKLFF,TGTGCCAGCAGCTTTGAAGGGGGGACAGCTAATGAAAAACTGTTTTTT
TRBJ2-7,NA,13,TRBV5-1,NA,CASSLRQSYEQYF,TGCGCCAGCAGCTTGAGACAGTCCTACGAGCAGTACTTC
TRBJ1-4,NA,16,TRBV4-3,few,CASSQAEGFIGNGLFF,TGCGCCAGCAGCCAGGCGGAGGGTTTCATAGGGAACGGCCTGTTTTTT
TRBJ2-5,NA,15,TRBV3-1/TRBV3-2,NA,CASSQRWPAGETQYF,TGTGCCAGCAGCCAAAGGTGGCCTGCGGGGGAGACCCAGTACTTC
TRBJ1-1,NA,14,TRBV19,NA,CASSISGVNTEAFF,TGTGCCAGTAGTATTTCCGGGGTTAACACTGAAGCTTTCTTT
TRBJ1-1,TRBD1,16,TRBV7-9,NA,CASSQDLTGGNTEAFF,TGTGCCAGCAGCCAAGATCTTACAGGGGGCAACACTGAAGCTTTCTTT
TRBJ2-3,TRBD2,16,TRBV11-3,NA,CASSSGLAGGRDTQYF,TGTGCCAGCAGCTCGGGACTAGCGGGGGGAAGGGATACGCAGTATTTT